One and the same sample provided the 20 T cell receptor beta chains below, sequenced in a study of cytomegalovirus exposure and HLA in healthy donors. PCR used 60 Vbeta primers and 13 Jbeta primers. Here immunoSEQ multiplex PCR was the method, and the copy in TCRdb shows in-frame clones only, minus some. The sample yields about 140,000 clones, about 80% seen once. Specimen: PBMCs. The receptors here all came from a male donor in good health and CMV-seropositive.

This clone was detected only a few times. The junction departs from germline at one end; a sequencing error may be responsible. The J gene is TRBJ1-1, the V gene TRBV7-7, with a weak D call TRBD1 (5 bases). The CDR3 loop spans 13 amino acids. Germline V gene data show CDR1 as SSHAT and CDR2 as FNYEAQ (reference sequence). CDR3 in amino acids: CASSLRRGTEAFF. The CDR3 nucleotides are TGTGCTAGCAGCTTAAGGAGGGGCACTGAAGCTTTCTTT.

The rearrangement links TRBV11-2 to TRBJ1-3; 10 nucleotides match TRBD1. The CDR3 consists of 15 residues. The J segment lost 8 bases and the V segment lost 5 bases, leaving 9 bases of the junction unmatched. Germline loops: CDR1 SGHAT, CDR2 FQNNGV. The CDR3 loop reads CASSARDRGRDTIYF. The CDR3 bases are TGTGCCAGCAGCGCCCGGGACAGGGGCCGTGACACCATATATTTT. Full variable domain (rest looked up from reference TRBV11-2 and TRBJ1-3): EAGVAQSPRYKIIEKRQSVAFWCNPISGHATLYWYQQILGQGPKLLIQFQNNGVVDDSQLPKDRFSAERLKGVDSTLKIQPAKLEDSAVYLCASSARDRGRDTIYFGEGSWLTVV.

The V call is TRBV6-5, the J call TRBJ2-5; 7 nucleotides line up with TRBD1. The J call may not be correct, given that the DNA end is closer to TRBJ2-7. The CDR3 is made up of 15 amino acids. Germline CDR1 is MNHEY and CDR2 is SVGAGI. CDR3 nucleotides: TGTGCCAGCAGTTACTCAGGGGGCTCCTCTTACGAGCAGTACTTC. This gives the protein CASSYSGGSSYEQYF.

This clone was recorded once. The rearrangement uses TRBV19 and TRBJ1-2; 8 nucleotides align to TRBD1. In germline, CDR1 is LNHDA, CDR2 SQIVND (reference sequence). The length of the CDR3 is 14 residues. The V and J ends lost 5 bases and 4 bases, in that order; junction bases with no gene match: 6. Written as DNA, the CDR3 is TGTGCCAGTAGTCCCGGGACAGGACTCTATGGCTACACCTTC. This gives the protein CASSPGTGLYGYTF.

The chain is built from TRBV4-1 and TRBJ2-5; 13 bases map to TRBD2. J gave up 7 bases and V 2 bases, and 13 bases lay outside the gene matches. This CDR3 is 18 amino acids long. Germline V CDR1 and CDR2: MGHRA, YSYEKL. This CDR3 reads CASSQSLTSGGPQGTQYF. In DNA, the CDR3 is TGCGCCAGCAGCCAATCCTTGACTAGCGGGGGGCCGCAGGGGACCCAGTACTTC.

The genes are TRBV7-3 and TRBJ2-7; D perhaps matches TRBD1 (6 bases). The V gene's germline CDR1 is SGHTA and CDR2 FQGTGA. This CDR3 has 14 amino acids. The germline V and J ends were trimmed by 5 bases and 6 bases, with 17 bases remaining between them. The CDR3 is CASSDRPGAGEQYF. The DNA of the CDR3 is TGTGCCAGCAGCGATCGTCCAGGGGCAGGCGAGCAGTACTTC.

To note about this clone: The junction differs from germline at one of its ends, possibly a read error. The V and J genes are TRBV7-2 and TRBJ2-7; 12 bases agree with TRBD2. Germline V gene sequence: CDR1 SGHTA, CDR2 FQGNSA. The CDR3 totals 15 residues. The CDR3 sequence is CASSLAGGPTYEQYF. The CDR3 bases are TGTGCCAGCAGCCTAGCGGGAGGGCCAACCTACGAGCAGTACTTC.

The V and J genes are TRBV9 and TRBJ2-3; TRBD1 matches at 7 bases. The CDR3 has 15 residues. With 0 bases clipped from V and 3 bases from J, the junction kept 4 bases outside the gene matches. The germline V gene has CDR1 SGDLS and CDR2 YYNGEE. The CDR3, as DNA: TGTGCCAGCAGCGTAGAGGGGGCGCGGACAGATACGCAGTATTTT. It specifies CASSVEGARTDTQYF.

The genes are TRBV19 and TRBJ2-3; 12 nucleotides line up with TRBD2. Germline V gene sequence: CDR1 LNHDA, CDR2 SQIVND (reference sequence). V lost 4 bases and J lost 9; bases outside the gene matches: 11. This CDR3 region has 16 residues. CDR3 protein: CASSTWTSGDLRTQYF. CDR3 in DNA: TGTGCCAGTAGTACCTGGACTAGCGGGGACCTCAGGACGCAGTATTTT.

J is TRBJ2-4 and V is TRBV28, with D maybe TRBD2 (6 bases). CDR3 length: 14 residues. V dropped 4 bases and J dropped 7 bases, with 14 bases sitting between them. Per germline, CDR1 MDHEN and CDR2 SYDVKM. The CDR3 nucleotides are TGTGCCAGCAGTTGGACGGGACTTACGAACATTCAGTACTTC. It codes for CASSWTGLTNIQYF.

Comments on this clone: This sample includes further DNA sequences coding for the same CDR3. The V call is TRBV7-2, the J call TRBJ2-3; D is uncertain. This CDR3 comprises 13 residues. V was clipped by 5 bases and J by 0 bases, with 6 bases between them. The germline V gene has CDR1 SGHTA and CDR2 FQGNSA. For the CDR3, the DNA is TGTGCCAGCAGCCTCTCTAGCACAGATACGCAGTATTTT. This gives the protein CASSLSSTDTQYF.

The table lists this clone with a count of one. V and J are TRBV5-6 and TRBJ1-4; no clear D. The germline V gene encodes CDR1 SGHDT and CDR2 YYEEEE. With 6 bases removed from V and 8 bases from J, the gap between germline ends came to 11 bases. This CDR3 is 12 amino acids long. The CDR3 spells CASTAREEKLFF. As DNA, the CDR3 is TGTGCCAGCACCGCCCGGGAAGAAAAACTGTTTTTT.

The chain combines TRBV2 with TRBJ1-2; no clear D gene. CDR1 and CDR2 (germline): SNHLY, FYNNEI. The germline V and J ends were trimmed by 5 bases and 4 bases, with 11 bases remaining between them. The CDR3 covers 13 residues. The CDR3 region is CASSHPEGYGYTF. For the CDR3, the DNA is TGTGCCAGCAGTCACCCAGAGGGCTATGGCTACACCTTC.

The chain combines TRBV11-2 with TRBJ1-6, with a weak D call TRBD1 (6 bases). The ends were cut back, 0 bases at V and 9 bases at J, with 15 bases in the middle. CDR1 SGHAT and CDR2 FQNNGV come from the germline V gene. The CDR3 is 16 residues long. CDR3 protein: CASSLEGGAGFSPLHF. In nucleotides, the CDR3 is TGTGCCAGCAGCTTAGAGGGGGGGGCCGGTTTTTCACCCCTCCACTTT.

This clone turned up a few times. This chain uses TRBV6-1 with TRBJ2-5; 8 bases agree with TRBD1. The germline gives CDR1 MNHNS, CDR2 SASEGT. The CDR3 totals 16 residues. V trimming: 3 bases; J trimming: 4 bases; junction bases outside the gene matches: 10. The CDR3 DNA reads TGTGCCAGCAGTGACGTATCCGGACAGGGCCGAGAGACCCAGTACTTC. This gives the protein CASSDVSGQGRETQYF.

The chain combines TRBV6-5 with TRBJ1-5; D not certain. CDR1 MNHEY and CDR2 SVGAGI come from the germline V gene. The ends were cut back, 10 bases at V and 5 bases at J, with 15 bases in the middle. This CDR3 has 13 residues. In nucleotides, the CDR3 is TGTGCCACCGACCCGGCGGGGTATCAGCCCCAGCATTTT. Translated: CATDPAGYQPQHF.

The V and J genes are TRBV10-1 and TRBJ1-4; weak D call: TRBD1 (6 bases). The CDR3 extends over 16 amino acids. Germline loops: CDR1 WNHNN, CDR2 SYGVQD (reference sequence). V was clipped by 4 bases and J by 8 bases, with 20 bases between them. The CDR3 DNA sequence: TGCGCCAGCAGTGTAGCTTACAGGGAGTCTTGGGAAAAACTGTTTTTT. It codes for CASSVAYRESWEKLFF.

J is TRBJ2-1 and V is TRBV6-6; TRBD1 matches at 7 bases. This CDR3 spans 14 amino acids. The germline gives CDR1 MNHNY, CDR2 SVGAGI (reference sequence). V lost 4 bases to trimming and J lost 5 bases; unmatched junction nucleotides: 5. This CDR3 reads CASSFTGDHNEQFF. The CDR3, as DNA: TGTGCCAGCAGTTTCACAGGGGACCACAATGAGCAGTTCTTC.

The chain recombines TRBV5-1 with TRBJ1-1, with D hard to call. The CDR3 is 16 residues long. V lost 4 bases and J 1 base, leaving 17 bases between the germline ends. Looked up from germline, CDR1 is SGHRS and CDR2 is YFSETQ. This CDR3 is CASSVHSGPTNTEAFF. CDR3 coding DNA: TGCGCCAGCAGCGTCCATTCTGGGCCCACGAACACTGAAGCTTTCTTT.

The CDR3 here is CASSPGPDRPNTEAFF. DNA for the CDR3: TGTGCCAGCAGCCCCGGACCGGACAGACCGAACACTGAAGCTTTCTTT. V is TRBV7-9 and J is TRBJ1-1; TRBD1 is a possible D gene (6 bases). Per the germline V gene, CDR1 is SEHNR and CDR2 is FQNEAQ (reference sequence). Trimming cost V 5 bases and J 1 base, with 17 bases left between them. This CDR3 contains 16 residues.